The clone carrying this TCR beta chain was detected ten times or more. The junction had 4 bases not matched to a gene; V was cut back by 2 bases and J by 1 base. In germline, CDR1 is MNHNS, CDR2 SASEGT. CDR3 size: 16 residues. Treg sorting used a CD4+CD25+CD127-/low gate. TCRdb re-analysed the 5' RACE reads in MiXCR, keeping a single row per CDR3 protein. The sample lists over 45,000 distinct CDR3 sequences, approximately 26% occurring once. This sequence was found in a female donor with breast cancer. This chain uses TRBV6-1 with TRBJ1-1; 10 nucleotides align to TRBD1. Sequencing input: tumor-infiltrating Tregs sorted from the breast tumor. The CDR3 nucleotides are TGTGCCAGCAGTGAATACGGGGACAGGGGGAACACTGAAGCTTTCTTT. It is translated as CASSEYGDRGNTEAFF.